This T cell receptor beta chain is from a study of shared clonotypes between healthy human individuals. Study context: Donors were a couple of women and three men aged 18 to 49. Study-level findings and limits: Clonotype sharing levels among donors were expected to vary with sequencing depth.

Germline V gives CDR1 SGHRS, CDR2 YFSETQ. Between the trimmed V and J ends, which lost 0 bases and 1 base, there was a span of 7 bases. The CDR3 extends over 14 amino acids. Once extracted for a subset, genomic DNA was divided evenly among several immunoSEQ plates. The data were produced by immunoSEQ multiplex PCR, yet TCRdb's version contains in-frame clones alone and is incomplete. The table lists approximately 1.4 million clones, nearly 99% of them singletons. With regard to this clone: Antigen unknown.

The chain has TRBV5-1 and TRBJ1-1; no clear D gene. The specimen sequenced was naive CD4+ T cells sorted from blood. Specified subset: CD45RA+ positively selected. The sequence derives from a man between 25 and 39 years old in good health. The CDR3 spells CASSLDHANTEAFF. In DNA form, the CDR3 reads TGCGCCAGCAGCTTGGACCACGCGAACACTGAAGCTTTCTTT.